This entry concerns a single T cell receptor beta chain. The antigen is undetermined. The CDR3 totals 14 residues. The V gene's germline CDR1 is SGHTA and CDR2 FQGNSA. Trimming shortened V by 1 base and J by 7 bases, and 11 bases separated the two germline ends. The data were obtained in a study of regulatory T cells in long-lasting Graves disease. Sequencing libraries for TCR beta were prepared with iRepertoire HTBI primers and Arm-PCR of CDR3 regions. Per the study methods: The identification of 55 to 70 TRBV and around 15 TRBJ segments was made across samples. One entry per CDR3 protein results from TCRdb running MiXCR on the multiplex PCR reads. The V and J calls here are based on TCRdb, not the publication. The profile covers around 300,000 distinct CDR3 sequences, with 20% to 25% appearing a single time and 45% to 70% taken by the ten largest. Time point specified: persistent/refractory GD, antithyroid drugs over 5 years with positive TRAb. Scientists built the TCR library using RNA that was extracted from PBMCs.

Whole-study findings and limits: Favoring TRBV28, TRBJ1-2 and TRBJ2-5 was a feature seen in persistent disease. Results may be inaccurate due to the small sample size.

The starting material was peripheral blood mononuclear cells (PBMCs), obtained when the disease was refractory, from a patient treated with antithyroid drugs. The receptor's source is a female donor with Graves disease. The rearrangement uses TRBV7-2 and TRBJ1-5; D might be TRBD1 (5 bases). CDR3 DNA sequence: TGTGCCAGCAGCTTAGTTCAGGGAGGGCAGCCCCAGCATTTT. Its translation is CASSLVQGGQPQHF.